This note documents a single T cell receptor beta chain sequence. The data are from a study of response to subunit inactivated influenza vaccine. TCRdb recomputed calls from the RT-PCR reads with MiXCR, one row per CDR3 protein. The table lists about 540,000 distinct CDR3 sequences, roughly a quarter of them singletons, with roughly 2.8% in the top ten. This sample was shared with a second study, whose subject was T cells expressing NK-cell markers. That source reports: Libraries used 5'RACE template switching adding universal primer site and UMIs. In sorted CD3+CD56+NKG2C+, CD3+CD56+NKG2C- and CD3+CD56-NKG2C+ T cells, TCR beta repertoires were obtained. The dominant NKG2C+ clonotypes represented roughly 1.0-7.5% of CD8+ T cells in over 5 donors. Leadership of the CD3+CD56-NKG2C+ fraction also belonged to these clonotypes in a few donors. HCMV specificity of the expanded NKG2C+ T cell clones was not established.

The specimen was CD4+ T cells sorted from PBMCs, collected 12 days after vaccination. The sequence was collected from a man over 45 who received an inactivated influenza vaccine.

CDR3 region: CASSFDGLAVTDTQYF. For the CDR3, the DNA is TGTGCCAGCAGCTTCGATGGACTAGCGGTAACAGATACGCAGTATTTT. The J gene is TRBJ2-3, the V gene TRBV11-2; 10 bases line up with TRBD2. The CDR3 has 16 amino acids. V dropped 3 bases and J dropped 3; count of bases not matched to a gene: 6. Germline V gives CDR1 SGHAT, CDR2 FQNNGV.